This T cell receptor beta chain was recovered during a study of cytotoxic CD8 clonotypes in ibrutinib-treated CLL. Study details: Recorded responses included around 24 partial and 2 complete; following median around 68 months, approximately 15 stayed remitted and roughly twelve progressed.

The germline V gene has CDR1 MDHEN and CDR2 SYDVKM. The CDR3 has 11 residues. Trimming removed 6 bases from V and 8 bases from J, with 5 bases in between. For TCR beta libraries, about 2 micrograms of genomic DNA were obtained from cryopreserved PBMCs. Clones were sequenced by immunoSEQ multiplex PCR, and TCRdb holds only the in-frame ones, with some missing. The sample includes about 130,000 clones, under 90% of them seen just once. This clonotype originated in a human donor with chronic lymphocytic leukemia. The input for sequencing was PBMCs, taken after 24 months of ibrutinib treatment. The genes are TRBV28 and TRBJ1-6; D is uncertain. The CDR3 loop is CASSRYSPLHF. The CDR3 coding sequence is TGTGCCAGCAGCCGATATTCACCCCTCCACTTT.